The table lists the clone carrying this T cell receptor (beta chain) with a count of one. Antigen unknown. These data come from a study of T cells in localized non-small cell lung cancer. Notes on the study in general: Investigators sequenced only a single tumor region, leaving heterogeneity possible.

Germline CDR1 and CDR2: SGHRS and YFSETQ. The CDR3 loop spans 14 amino acids. Deletions cut 6 bases from V and 2 bases from J, with 14 bases between. Method: immunoSEQ multiplex PCR; TCRdb's copy keeps in-frame clones and lacks some. The repertoire has tens of thousands of clones, about 87% of them found once; the top ten carry about 16%. This rearrangement joins TRBV5-1 to TRBJ2-5; D possibly uses TRBD1 or TRBD2 (6 bases each). The material was peripheral blood, obtained before any cancer treatment. This TCR was recovered from a man between 40 and 70 years old with stage I squamous cell lung carcinoma. The CDR3 protein is CASKVGGRQETQYF. The CDR3 nucleotides read TGCGCCAGCAAGGTAGGGGGGAGACAAGAGACCCAGTACTTC.